Each of the 4 T cell receptor beta chains below was sequenced from the same sample in a study of blood T cell repertoires in COVID-19. Clones were sequenced by immunoSEQ multiplex PCR, and TCRdb holds only the in-frame ones, with some missing. The top ten hold 2.5% to 3.5% of the sample, which has around 250,000 clones, roughly 84% seen once. Sequencing was performed on peripheral blood. The receptors were sampled from a woman under 30 with acute or convalescent COVID-19.

The V call is TRBV3-1 (or the pseudogene TRBV3-2), the J call TRBJ2-1; 13 bases fit TRBD2. The CDR3 is 16 residues long. Losses at the gene ends were 1 base for V and 12 bases for J; bases not matched to a gene: 9. Germline V lookup: CDR1 LGHDT, CDR2 YNNKEL (reference sequence). The CDR3, as DNA: TGTGCCAGCAGCCAAGGAATAGTGACTAGCGGGGGGAGGCAGTTCTTC. Translated, it gives CASSQGIVTSGGRQFF.

The chain has TRBV29-1 and TRBJ2-7; D might be TRBD1 (5 bases). The CDR3 has 13 amino acids. Looked up from germline, CDR1 is SQVTM and CDR2 is ANQGSEA. V was trimmed by 0 bases and J by 0 bases, leaving 6 bases between them. In nucleotides, the CDR3 is TGCAGCGTTGAAGATCAGGGCTCCTACGAGCAGTACTTC. Its protein product is CSVEDQGSYEQYF.

The chain couples TRBV4-1 to TRBJ2-4; 9 bases match TRBD2. The J segment lost 6 bases and the V segment lost 0 bases, leaving 9 bases of the junction unmatched. Germline-derived CDR1 and CDR2 are MGHRA and YSYEKL. There are 17 residues in the CDR3. CDR3 bases: TGCGCCAGCAGCCAAGAACCGGCGGGAGGGGCGGGAAACATTCAGTACTTC. Translated, it gives CASSQEPAGGAGNIQYF.

A single count supports this clone. The chain employs TRBV6-5 and TRBJ2-7; D gene unclear. The CDR3 runs to 13 residues. The V gene's germline CDR1 is MNHEY and CDR2 SVGAGI. V was clipped by 0 bases and J by 2 bases, with 5 bases between them. The CDR3 DNA reads TGTGCCAGCAGTTACTCGGGCACCTACGAGCAGTACTTC. It codes for CASSYSGTYEQYF.